This T cell receptor (beta chain) was recorded in a study of blood T cell repertoires in COVID-19. Turning to the study itself: The origin of the acute and convalescent COVID-19 samples was the United States, Italy and Spain.

As processed by the authors: Amplification of reference gene primers was used by the study to estimate nucleated cell counts. TCRdb's copy holds only in-frame clones and misses some; the assay was immunoSEQ multiplex PCR. For V, J and clone size, that table is used; D and trimming come from the DNA. This table has some 490,000 clones, more than 85% appearing once. Sequencing input: PBMCs or T cells enriched from blood (not recorded which). The receptor was derived from a woman aged 55-69 years who had recovered from COVID-19.

The CDR3 nucleotides are TGTGCCAGCAGCAAGGGACTGAGTCCGGTCGACTATGGCTACACCTTC. Translation gives CASSKGLSPVDYGYTF. The gene calls are TRBV9 and TRBJ1-2; the D gene is possibly TRBD1 (5 bases). With 4 bases removed from V and 3 bases from J, the gap between germline ends came to 19 bases. CDR1 is SGDLS, CDR2 YYNGEE, per germline. This CDR3 is 16 amino acids long.